The sequence of this T cell receptor (beta chain) was determined in a study of radiotherapy plus CTLA-4 blockade in lung cancer. The study, taken as a whole, reports: After radiotherapy and ipilimumab, tumor-derived clones expanded in peripheral blood.

Sequencing used immunoSEQ multiplex PCR; TCRdb keeps in-frame clones, though not all of them. In the table there are about 64,000 clones, 65% to 80% of which are singletons. This CDR3 contains 16 residues. Looked up from germline, CDR1 is MDHEN and CDR2 is SYDVKM. V was pared by 5 bases and J by 0 bases, with 17 bases between. As to this clone: Its antigen is as yet unknown.

CTLA-4 blockade with ipilimumab, together with focal radiation, was given to patients with chemo-refractory metastatic non-small-cell lung cancer. Sequences were derived from peripheral blood, sampled from a patient treated with radiotherapy plus ipilimumab. V and J are TRBV28 and TRBJ2-7; D is possibly TRBD1 (6 bases). This TCR was recovered from a human donor with non-small cell lung cancer whose response to radiotherapy plus ipilimumab could not be evaluated. CDR3 nucleotide sequence: TGTGCCAGCAGTCCTACGGGACATCCTAGCTCCTACGAGCAGTACTTC. It encodes CASSPTGHPSSYEQYF.